The 20 T cell receptor beta chains in this list originate from one sample, sequenced in a study of T-cell reconstitution after alpha-beta-depleted transplantation in children. TCRbeta library construction was performed incorporating unique molecular identifiers. Each CDR3 protein is one row after TCRdb ran MiXCR on the PCR reads. This table holds about 300,000 distinct CDR3 sequences, 9.5% to 13% found once. The specimen comprised PBMCs, sampled before TCRalphabeta/CD19-depleted stem cell transplant. The receptors here all came from a boy younger than two with acute myeloid leukemia, due to receive a stem cell transplant.

There are a few counts of this clonotype. Here the CDR3 DNA reads TGTGCCAGCCGACTAGCGGGAGCTCAAGAGACCCAGTACTTC. Translation: CASRLAGAQETQYF. This chain links TRBV6-1 with TRBJ2-5; 12 bases agree with TRBD2. Germline trimming cut 8 bases from V and 2 bases from J; bases unmatched to any gene: 3. The CDR3 is 14 residues long. Germline-derived CDR1 and CDR2 are MNHNS and SASEGT.

This clonotype was counted at least ten times. The chain couples TRBV27 to TRBJ2-6; D is unresolved. The CDR3 consists of 18 residues. Germline V CDR1 and CDR2: MNHEY, SMNVEV (reference sequence). V was trimmed by 2 bases and J by 0 bases, leaving 14 bases between them. The CDR3: CASSLRQSPISGANVLTF. DNA for the CDR3: TGTGCCAGCAGTTTAAGGCAGAGCCCAATCTCTGGGGCCAACGTCCTGACTTTC.

This clonotype was recorded at least ten times. This rearrangement joins TRBV5-1 to TRBJ2-1; TRBD1 aligns across 9 bases. The V segment lost 0 bases and the J segment 7 bases; nucleotides outside the gene matches: 2. The CDR3 loop spans 14 amino acids. Germline V CDR1 and CDR2: SGHRS, YFSETQ. For the CDR3, the DNA is TGCGCCAGCAGCTTGGGGACAGGGGAGAATGAGCAGTTCTTC. Protein product: CASSLGTGENEQFF.

The sample holds many counts of this clonotype. The chain combines TRBV12-3 or TRBV12-4 with TRBJ2-1; 11 nucleotides align to TRBD2. The CDR3 consists of 16 residues. V was pared by 6 bases and J by 2 bases, with 6 bases of the junction left unmatched. CDR3 nucleotides: TGTGCCAGCAGCCCTGGGACTAGCGGTCCCTACAATGAGCAGTTCTTC. Amino acids: CASSPGTSGPYNEQFF.

This clonotype was seen at least ten times. The chain carries TRBV7-2 and TRBJ1-3, with D perhaps TRBD1 (5 bases). The V gene lost 1 base and the J gene lost 0 bases, with 13 bases spanning the gap. This CDR3 spans 17 amino acids. Germline CDR1 reads SGHTA; CDR2 reads FQGNSA. The CDR3 loop reads CASSLVGPTASGNTIYF. The CDR3 DNA follows: TGTGCCAGCAGCTTAGTAGGACCGACAGCCTCTGGAAACACCATATATTTT.

The table lists this clonotype with many counts. The chain combines TRBV28 with TRBJ2-1; a possible D gene is TRBD1 (7 bases). The length of the CDR3 is 15 residues. Germline CDR1 MDHEN, CDR2 SYDVKM. V was cut by 3 bases and J by 5 bases, with 14 bases left in between. The CDR3 coding sequence is TGTGCCAGCAGTTTGACTAGACAGGGACACAATGAGCAGTTCTTC. This codes for CASSLTRQGHNEQFF. The complete variable domain, with remaining parts taken from reference TRBV28 and TRBJ2-1, reads DVKVTQSSRYLVKRTGEKVFLECVQDMDHENMFWYRQDPGLGLRLIYFSYDVKMKEKGDIPEGYSVSREKKERFSLILESASTNQTSMYLCASSLTRQGHNEQFFGPGTRLTVL.

This clonotype has a count of ten or more. The chain combines TRBV5-1 with TRBJ2-5; 7 nucleotides line up with TRBD2. CDR1 SGHRS and CDR2 YFSETQ come from the germline V gene. The CDR3 length is 15 residues. The V gene end was trimmed by 0 bases and the J gene end by 0 bases; junction bases not matched to a gene: 2. The CDR3 is CASSLAGTNQETQYF. DNA of the CDR3: TGCGCCAGCAGCTTGGCCGGGACTAACCAAGAGACCCAGTACTTC. The full variable domain, rest sourced from reference TRBV5-1 and TRBJ2-5, is KAGVTQTPRYLIKTRGQQVTLSCSPISGHRSVSWYQQTPGQGLQFLFEYFSETQRNKGNFPGRFSGRQFSNSRSEMNVSTLELGDSALYLCASSLAGTNQETQYFGPGTRLLVL.

The chain carries TRBV29-1 and TRBJ2-1, with a weak D call TRBD2 (6 bases). Between the trimmed V and J ends, which lost 6 bases and 4 bases, there was a span of 22 bases. The CDR3 extends over 16 amino acids. Germline CDR1 SQVTM, CDR2 ANQGSEA. CDR3 amino acids: CSVREPGLGLYNEQFF. The CDR3 nucleotides are TGCAGCGTCCGAGAGCCGGGACTGGGGTTATACAATGAGCAGTTCTTC.

The sample holds a few counts of this clonotype. CDR3 loop: CASSATGGEETQYF. The CDR3, as DNA: TGTGCCAGCAGCGCGACAGGGGGCGAGGAGACCCAGTACTTC. This chain connects TRBV7-3 to TRBJ2-5; 10 bases align to TRBD1. This CDR3 comprises 14 residues. The trim removed 5 bases at V and 5 bases at J, leaving 5 bases unmatched. CDR1 and CDR2 (germline): SGHTA, FQGTGA.

This clonotype showed up many times. The chain has TRBV4-2 and TRBJ2-7, with TRBD1 as a possible D gene (6 bases). The germline gives CDR1 LGHNA, CDR2 YNFKEQ. V lost 2 bases, J lost 7 bases, and 12 bases lay in between. The CDR3 is 13 amino acids. This CDR3 reads CASSQTGTWEQYF. The CDR3 DNA sequence: TGTGCCAGCAGCCAAACAGGGACATGGGAGCAGTACTTC.

The sample holds many counts of this clonotype. The chain has TRBV19 and TRBJ2-7; the D gene could be TRBD1 or TRBD2 (5 bases each). The CDR3 is 15 amino acids. Germline loops: CDR1 LNHDA, CDR2 SQIVND (reference sequence). Deletions cut 2 bases from V and 7 bases from J, with 18 bases between. The CDR3 sequence: CASSISHGDQWEQYF. In DNA, the CDR3 is TGTGCCAGTAGTATATCCCACGGGGACCAATGGGAGCAGTACTTC.

This clonotype was counted only a few times. The V and J genes are TRBV7-9 and TRBJ2-1; D is uncertain. The CDR3 is 13 amino acids. The V end was cut by 5 bases, the J end by 2 bases, with 7 bases between. Germline lookup yields CDR1 SEHNR and CDR2 FQNEAQ (reference sequence). The CDR3 region is CASSRVAYNEQFF. CDR3 sequence (DNA): TGTGCCAGCAGCCGGGTCGCCTACAATGAGCAGTTCTTC.

This clonotype came up many times. The chain has TRBV29-1 and TRBJ2-7; D is unresolved. V shed 3 bases and J shed 6 bases, with 12 bases lying between them. Germline V gene lookup returns CDR1 SQVTM and CDR2 ANQGSEA. This CDR3 has 12 residues. The CDR3 loop is CSVEGRAGEQYF. CDR3 in DNA: TGCAGCGTTGAGGGTAGGGCTGGCGAGCAGTACTTC.

As concerns this clonotype: It may be a read error: a sequence one base away is much more abundant. The V and J genes are TRBV9 and TRBJ2-1; tentative D call: TRBD2 (6 bases). The CDR3 is made up of 15 amino acids. V dropped 3 bases and J dropped 3 bases, with 13 bases sitting between them. Germline V gene sequence: CDR1 SGDLS, CDR2 YYNGEE. The CDR3 spells CASSARDGGYNEQFF. CDR3 in DNA: TGTGCCAGCAGCGCCCGGGACGGGGGCTACAATGAGCAGTTCTTC. The whole variable domain, remainder taken from reference TRBV9 and TRBJ2-1, is DSGVTQTPKHLITATGQRVTLRCSPRSGDLSVYWYQQSLDQGLQFLIQYYNGEERAKGNILERFSAQQFPDLHSELNLSSLELGDSALYFCASSARDGGYNEQFFGPGTRLTVL.

This clonotype was recorded many times. This chain joins TRBV11-1 and TRBJ2-1; maybe TRBD2 (6 bases). In germline, CDR1 is SGHAT, CDR2 FQDESV (reference sequence). V was pared by 1 base and J by 6 bases, with 16 bases between. CDR3 length: 16 residues. The CDR3 sequence is CASSLETSSFGNEQFF. DNA for the CDR3: TGTGCCAGCAGCTTAGAGACTAGTTCGTTCGGCAATGAGCAGTTCTTC.

The V gene is TRBV18, the J gene TRBJ1-5; no firm D call. CDR1 KGHSH and CDR2 LQKENI come from the germline V gene. CDR3 size: 14 residues. Between the trimmed V and J ends, which lost 3 bases and 2 bases, there was a span of 8 bases. CDR3 sequence: CASSPQWGNQPQHF. The CDR3 region has the DNA TGTGCCAGCTCACCCCAGTGGGGCAATCAGCCCCAGCATTTT. The full variable domain, its missing parts supplied by reference TRBV18 and TRBJ1-5, is NAGVMQNPRHLVRRRGQEARLRCSPMKGHSHVYWYRQLPEEGLKFMVYLQKENIIDESGMPKERFSAEFPKEGPSILRIQQVVRGDSAAYFCASSPQWGNQPQHFGDGTRLSIL.

A word on this clonotype: This may arise from a read error, as a much more abundant clone is one base away. This chain uses TRBV7-2 with TRBJ1-2; D gene unclear. With 0 bases removed from V and 8 bases from J, the gap between germline ends came to 13 bases. Germline-derived CDR1 and CDR2 are SGHTA and FQGNSA. The CDR3 is made up of 14 amino acids. The CDR3 region has the DNA TGTGCCAGCAGCTTAGCGGAGGTGGTAGGAGGCTACACCTTC. Translating gives CASSLAEVVGGYTF.

This clonotype was counted ten times or more. This sequence joins TRBV12-3 or TRBV12-4 and TRBJ2-3, with TRBD2 identical over 12 bases. This CDR3 has 14 residues. J lost 7 bases, V lost 8 bases, and 7 bases had no gene match. The DNA for the CDR3 is TGTGCCAGCGCTAGCGGGAGGGCTTTGAATACGCAGTATTTT. Amino acids: CASASGRALNTQYF.

The V and J genes are TRBV24-1 and TRBJ2-7; D not certain. Looked up from germline, CDR1 is KGHDR and CDR2 is SFDVKD. The CDR3 consists of 11 residues. V lost 8 bases to trimming and J lost 7 bases, with 11 bases between them. In DNA form, the CDR3 reads TGTGCCACCATTTATTTGCGGGAGCAGTACTTC. Translated, it gives CATIYLREQYF.

The chain uses TRBV12-5 and TRBJ2-1; 9 positions agree with TRBD2. The germline V gene has CDR1 LGHNT and CDR2 FRNRAP. V lost 3 bases to trimming and J lost 6 bases; unmatched junction nucleotides: 6. CDR3 length: 15 amino acids. The CDR3 DNA reads TGTGCTAGTGGTTTTTCCGGACTAGCGTCCAATGAGCAGTTCTTC. This translates into CASGFSGLASNEQFF. Supplemented by reference TRBV12-5 and TRBJ2-1, the full variable domain reads DARVTQTPRHKVTEMGQEVTMRCQPILGHNTVFWYRQTMMQGLELLAYFRNRAPLDDSGMPKDRFSAEMPDATLATLKIQPSEPRDSAVYFCASGFSGLASNEQFFGPGTRLTVL.